The 15 T cell receptor beta chains presented below share a single source sample, sequenced in a study of T cells in Graves' hyperthyroidism and ophthalmopathy. Using RNA transcripts as the source, TCR beta CDR3 regions were amplified. The primer set for the first-round RT-PCR of the TCR CDR3 was HTBI. A single record per CDR3 protein comes from TCRdb applying MiXCR to the multiplex PCR reads. The data show about 59,000 distinct CDR3 sequences, roughly 50% seen once. Material: blood. The receptor set was obtained from a woman aged 55-70 years with Graves' ophthalmopathy.

Ten or more counts support this clonotype. V and J are TRBV9 and TRBJ1-5, with D unresolved. V lost 0 bases and J 7 bases, leaving 11 bases between the germline ends. This CDR3 spans 14 amino acids. CDR1 is SGDLS, CDR2 YYNGEE, per germline. CDR3 sequence: CASSVEGTGQPQHF. The DNA of the CDR3 is TGTGCCAGCAGCGTAGAAGGAACGGGGCAGCCCCAGCATTTT. Based on the CDR3 plus reference TRBV9 and TRBJ1-5, the full variable domain is DSGVTQTPKHLITATGQRVTLRCSPRSGDLSVYWYQQSLDQGLQFLIQYYNGEERAKGNILERFSAQQFPDLHSELNLSSLELGDSALYFCASSVEGTGQPQHFGDGTRLSIL.

The rearrangement joins TRBV2 to TRBJ1-2; D is undetermined. Germline loops: CDR1 SNHLY, CDR2 FYNNEI. This CDR3 has 13 residues. V shed 6 bases and J shed 4 bases, with 12 bases lying between them. The CDR3 sequence: CASSESNSYGYTF. The DNA for the CDR3 is TGTGCCAGCAGCGAGTCCAATAGCTATGGCTACACCTTC.

This clonotype came up many times. The chain combines TRBV19 with TRBJ2-6, with 9 bases lining up with TRBD1. The CDR3 length is 17 residues. Germline assignment: CDR1 LNHDA and CDR2 SQIVND (reference sequence). J lost 1 base, V lost 6 bases, and 7 bases had no gene match. CDR3 residues: CASRADRGISGANVLTF. The CDR3 nucleotides read TGTGCCAGTAGGGCGGACAGGGGCATTTCTGGGGCCAACGTCCTGACTTTC. Filled out from reference TRBV19 and TRBJ2-6, the complete variable domain reads DGGITQSPKYLFRKEGQNVTLSCEQNLNHDAMYWYRQDPGQGLRLIYYSQIVNDFQKGDIAEGYSVSREKKESFPLTVTSAQKNPTAFYLCASRADRGISGANVLTFGAGSRLTVL.

This chain uses TRBV24-1 with TRBJ2-7; D is uncertain. Looked up from germline, CDR1 is KGHDR and CDR2 is SFDVKD. V was pared by 2 bases and J by 0 bases, with 7 bases between. This CDR3 region has 14 residues. The CDR3 protein is CATSDSISSYEQYF. The CDR3 coding sequence is TGTGCCACCAGTGATTCCATCAGCTCCTACGAGCAGTACTTC.

The V and J genes are TRBV6-1 and TRBJ1-6, with D maybe TRBD1 (5 bases). This CDR3 comprises 12 residues. Trimming cost V 6 bases and J 15 bases, with 15 bases left between them. In germline, CDR1 is MNHNS, CDR2 SASEGT. CDR3 in amino acids: CASSLTGTVLHF. As DNA, the CDR3 is TGTGCCAGCAGCCTGACGGGGACTGTCCTCCACTTT.

This chain links TRBV20-1 with TRBJ1-2, with a tentative D call TRBD1 (5 bases). The CDR3 spans 13 residues. Germline CDR1 DFQATT, CDR2 SNEGSKA (reference sequence). Trimming left V 0 bases short and J 12 bases short, with 17 bases between. The CDR3 here is CSARDQTGSGNTF. Written as DNA, the CDR3 is TGCAGTGCTAGAGATCAAACAGGCTCTGGAAACACCTTC.

This chain links TRBV20-1 with TRBJ1-1; 7 positions agree with TRBD1. V lost 1 base to trimming and J lost 11 bases; unmatched junction nucleotides: 13. The germline V gene encodes CDR1 DFQATT and CDR2 SNEGSKA (reference sequence). The CDR3 consists of 14 residues. CDR3 residues: CSARVDRLIVAAFF. The CDR3 DNA reads TGCAGTGCTAGAGTGGACAGGTTGATCGTGGCGGCTTTCTTT.

Notes on this clonotype: An end of the junction does not agree with germline; a read error may underlie this. The chain combines TRBV6-1 with TRBJ1-3; D gene uncertain. The germline gives CDR1 MNHNS, CDR2 SASEGT. The CDR3 sequence is 15 residues long. CDR3 sequence: CASSEEALSGTTIYF. The CDR3 region has the DNA TGTGCCAGCAGTGAGGAGGCCCTTTCTGGAACCACCATATATTTT.

V and J are TRBV20-1 and TRBJ1-5, with D uncertain. The CDR3 has 13 residues. Germline CDR1 reads DFQATT; CDR2 reads SNEGSKA (reference sequence). The V end was cut by 1 base, the J end by 10 bases, with 14 bases between. The CDR3 DNA reads TGCAGTGCTAGAGGGGCATCTAATTCACCCCAGCATTTT. This encodes CSARGASNSPQHF.

This chain connects TRBV7-6 to TRBJ2-5; D unresolved. Deletions cut 4 bases from V and 9 bases from J, with 15 bases between. This CDR3 contains 13 residues. Per the germline V gene, CDR1 is SGHVS and CDR2 is FNYEAQ. CDR3 DNA sequence: TGTGCCAGCAGCTCCCCGGATGTCGTGTCCCAGTACTTC. It specifies CASSSPDVVSQYF.

V usage is TRBV15 and J usage is TRBJ2-3, with D perhaps matching TRBD1 or TRBD2 (7 bases each). Trimming pared 3 bases from V and 4 bases from J, leaving 17 bases between. CDR3 length: 16 residues. The germline gives CDR1 LNHNV, CDR2 YYDKDF (reference sequence). The CDR3 coding sequence is TGTGCCACCAGCAGGGAGAAGGGGGCGGGGGCAGATACGCAGTATTTT. This translates into CATSREKGAGADTQYF.

The CDR3 bases are TGTGCCAGCAGCCAAGACCTCGGAAATTATCAGCCCCAGCATTTT. This translates into CASSQDLGNYQPQHF. This chain connects TRBV4-2 to TRBJ1-5; D unclear. Trimming left V 0 bases short and J 5 bases short, with 11 bases between. The CDR3 spans 15 residues. Germline lookup yields CDR1 LGHNA and CDR2 YNFKEQ.

In regard to this clonotype: An end of the junction does not agree with germline; a read error may underlie this. The chain links TRBV18 to TRBJ1-1; no firm D call. Per germline, CDR1 KGHSH and CDR2 LQKENI. The CDR3 has 13 residues. The CDR3 nucleotides are TGTGCCAGCCCACCCGGGCGGAACACTGAAGCTTTCTTT. Translation gives CASPPGRNTEAFF.

This clonotype was seen only once. This rearrangement joins TRBV10-3 to TRBJ2-7; D is ambiguous. V was pared by 4 bases and J by 7 bases, with 17 bases between. The CDR3 is 14 amino acids. Germline CDR1 is ENHRY and CDR2 is SYGVKD. The CDR3 spells CAISGVDGTGEQYF. The CDR3 DNA sequence: TGTGCCATCAGTGGCGTGGACGGCACCGGGGAGCAGTACTTC.

The table lists this clonotype with many counts. The V call is TRBV19, the J call TRBJ1-5; TRBD1 is a possible D gene (5 bases). The germline V gene encodes CDR1 LNHDA and CDR2 SQIVND (reference sequence). Trimming shortened V by 7 bases and J by 6 bases, and 16 bases separated the two germline ends. This CDR3 is built from 14 residues. The CDR3 is CASKLTGETQPQHF. DNA for the CDR3: TGTGCCAGTAAACTGACGGGGGAGACTCAGCCCCAGCATTTT.